This T cell receptor (beta chain) was recovered during a study of shared clonotypes between healthy human individuals. In this sample, this clone turned up once. Its antigen is currently unknown. This CDR3 has 15 amino acids. Trimming pared 3 bases from V and 6 bases from J, leaving 15 bases between. Germline V gene sequence: CDR1 LNHNV, CDR2 YYDKDF (reference sequence). Whole-study findings and limits: It was expected that sequencing depth would affect clonotype sharing among donors.

Method: immunoSEQ multiplex PCR; TCRdb's copy keeps in-frame clones and lacks some. The sample yields hundreds of thousands of clones, about 76% seen once. This clonotype originated in a woman in her thirties or forties in good health. Some clones in this sample may be carry-over from other donors' samples. The specimen was PBMCs. The V and J genes are TRBV15 and TRBJ2-4; tentatively, D is TRBD1 (5 bases). DNA of the CDR3: TGTGCCACCAGCAGGATTCAGGGAAGCCCAAACATTCAGTACTTC. It specifies CATSRIQGSPNIQYF.